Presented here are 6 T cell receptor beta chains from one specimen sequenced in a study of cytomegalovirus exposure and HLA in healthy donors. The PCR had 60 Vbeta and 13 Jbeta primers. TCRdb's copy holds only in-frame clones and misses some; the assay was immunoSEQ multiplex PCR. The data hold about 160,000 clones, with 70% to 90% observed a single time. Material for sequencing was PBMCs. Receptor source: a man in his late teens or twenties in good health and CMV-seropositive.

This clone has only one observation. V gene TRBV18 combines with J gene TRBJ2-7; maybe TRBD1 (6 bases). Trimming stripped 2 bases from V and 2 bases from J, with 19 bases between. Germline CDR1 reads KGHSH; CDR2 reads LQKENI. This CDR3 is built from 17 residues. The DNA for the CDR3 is TGTGCCAGCTCACCAACTTCTAACAGGGCGCGGGCCTACGAGCAGTACTTC. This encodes CASSPTSNRARAYEQYF. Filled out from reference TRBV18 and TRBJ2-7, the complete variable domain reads NAGVMQNPRHLVRRRGQEARLRCSPMKGHSHVYWYRQLPEEGLKFMVYLQKENIIDESGMPKERFSAEFPKEGPSILRIQQVVRGDSAAYFCASSPTSNRARAYEQYFGPGTRLTVT.

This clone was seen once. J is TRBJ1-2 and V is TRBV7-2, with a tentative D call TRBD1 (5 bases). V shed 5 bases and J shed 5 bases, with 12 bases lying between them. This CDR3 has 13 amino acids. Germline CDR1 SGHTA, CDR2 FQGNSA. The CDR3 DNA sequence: TGTGCCAGCAGCCTAGGACAACTTTATGGCTACACCTTC. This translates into CASSLGQLYGYTF.

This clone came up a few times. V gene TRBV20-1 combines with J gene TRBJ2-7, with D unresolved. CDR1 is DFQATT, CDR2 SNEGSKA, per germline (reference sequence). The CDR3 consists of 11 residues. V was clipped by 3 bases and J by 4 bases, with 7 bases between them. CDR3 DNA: TGCAGTGCTAGTCGTCTGTACGAGCAGTACTTC. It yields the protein CSASRLYEQYF.

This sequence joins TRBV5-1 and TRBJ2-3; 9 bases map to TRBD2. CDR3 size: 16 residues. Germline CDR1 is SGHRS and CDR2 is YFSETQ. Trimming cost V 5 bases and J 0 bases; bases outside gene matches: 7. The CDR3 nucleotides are TGCGCCAGCAGGTTAGCGGGGGTGGCTAGCACAGATACGCAGTATTTT. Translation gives CASRLAGVASTDTQYF.

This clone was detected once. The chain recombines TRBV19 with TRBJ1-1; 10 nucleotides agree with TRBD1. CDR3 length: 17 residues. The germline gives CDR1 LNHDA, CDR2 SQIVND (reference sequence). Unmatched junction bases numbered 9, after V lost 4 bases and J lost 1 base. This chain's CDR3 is CASSSRQGAGRNTEAFF. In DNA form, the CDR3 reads TGTGCCAGTAGTAGTAGACAGGGGGCTGGTAGGAACACTGAAGCTTTCTTT. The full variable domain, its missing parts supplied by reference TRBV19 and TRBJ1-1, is DGGITQSPKYLFRKEGQNVTLSCEQNLNHDAMYWYRQDPGQGLRLIYYSQIVNDFQKGDIAEGYSVSREKKESFPLTVTSAQKNPTAFYLCASSSRQGAGRNTEAFFGQGTRLTVV.

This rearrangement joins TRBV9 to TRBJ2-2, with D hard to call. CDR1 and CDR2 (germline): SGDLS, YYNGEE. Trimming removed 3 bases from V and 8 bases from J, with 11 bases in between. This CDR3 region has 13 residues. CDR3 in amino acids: CASSGLTSGELFF. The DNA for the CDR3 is TGTGCCAGCAGCGGACTGACCTCGGGGGAGCTGTTTTTT.